This record concerns one T cell receptor (beta chain) sequence. MiXCR, run by TCRdb on the RT-PCR reads, gives a single entry per CDR3 protein. The sample carries 400,000 to 450,000 distinct CDR3 sequences, roughly 17% recorded once. This sample was taken from a study of patients and donors after allogeneic stem cell transplantation. Unmatched junction bases numbered 5, after V lost 3 bases and J lost 6 bases. This CDR3 is built from 15 residues. CDR1 is GTSNPN, CDR2 SVGIG, per germline (reference sequence). The sequence came from a human donor who was either an allogeneic HSCT recipient or a stem cell or donor lymphocyte infusion donor (not recorded which). It is not recorded whose cells these are; they may come from a transplant donor. The chain employs TRBV30 and TRBJ2-1; TRBD2 matches at 13 bases. The specimen was blood, either unsorted or a sorted T cell fraction (not recorded which). Here the CDR3 reads CAWSGTSGKGNEQFF. The CDR3 DNA reads as TGTGCCTGGAGCGGGACTAGCGGGAAGGGCAATGAGCAGTTCTTC.